This TCR beta chain was found in a study of blood T cells in healthy people across ages. Overall study results and limits: Researchers judged that diversity estimates from one million T cells fell short of true values.

CDR1 is LNHDA and CDR2 is SQIVND in the germline V gene (reference sequence). This CDR3 contains 14 residues. Worth noting for this clonotype: Its antigen remains unidentified. One end of the junction is discordant with germline, which a read error may explain.

At least 5 micrograms of total RNA were extracted per sample. The authors ran a second PCR of about 6 to 11 cycles using a sample-barcoded 5' primer and a J-beta primer mix. A 12-random-nucleotide template-switch adaptor tagged each cDNA molecule. TCRdb recomputed calls from the 5' RACE reads with MiXCR, one row per CDR3 protein. The repertoire consists of roughly 1.5 million distinct CDR3 sequences, with under 55% occurring once and the leading ten covering 4%. Sequencing used blood. V is TRBV19 and J is TRBJ2-4; possible D gene TRBD2, 5 bases. This TCR was sampled from a young woman in good health. The CDR3 sequence is CASQQKGAKNSQYF. DNA for the CDR3: TGTGCCAGCCAACAGAAGGGAGCCAAAAACAGTCAGTACTTC.